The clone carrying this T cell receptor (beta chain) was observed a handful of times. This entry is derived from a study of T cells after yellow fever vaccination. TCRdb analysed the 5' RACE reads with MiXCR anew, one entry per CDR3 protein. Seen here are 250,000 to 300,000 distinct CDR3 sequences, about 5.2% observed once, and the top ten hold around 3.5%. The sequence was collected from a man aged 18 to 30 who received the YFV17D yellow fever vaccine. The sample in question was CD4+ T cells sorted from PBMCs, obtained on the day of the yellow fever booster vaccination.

Written as DNA, the CDR3 is TGTGCCAGCAGCTTGACCCGGGGGGGAGGCACAGATACGCAGTATTTT. Translated: CASSLTRGGGTDTQYF. This rearrangement joins TRBV5-4 to TRBJ2-3, with 8 bases identical to TRBD2. J lost 1 base, V lost 1 base, and 5 bases had no gene match. Germline V gives CDR1 SGHNT, CDR2 YYREEE (reference sequence). This CDR3 region has 16 residues.